Listed below are T cell receptor beta chains from one sample, sequenced in a study of blood T cell repertoires in COVID-19. Assay used: immunoSEQ multiplex PCR; TCRdb lists only in-frame clones, some missing. The sample holds under 350,000 clones; about 88% are singletons and the top ten take about 3.6%. Sequencing was done on a sample of peripheral blood. The receptors were gathered from a man aged 18-30 years with active or convalescent COVID-19. CDR3s include the opening cysteine and the closing phenylalanine or tryptophan. D genes are given only for firm matches. Size values are once, few and many counts, or a class for expanded clones, and some rows have none.

size: NA; D: TRBD1; J: TRBJ1-1; V: TRBV18; DNA: TGTGCCAGCTCACCTCGACCGGGACAGGGGGTCTACACTGAAGCTTTCTTT; CDR3: CASSPRPGQGVYTEAFF
size: once; D: TRBD2; J: TRBJ2-1; V: TRBV19; DNA: TGTGCCAGTAGTATGGCGGGGGGCTCCTACAATGAGCAGTTCTTC; CDR3: CASSMAGGSYNEQFF
size: NA; D: NA; J: TRBJ2-4; V: TRBV5-6; DNA: TGTGCCAGCAACTTGATGATAGGGGGTGGAAACATTCAGTACTTC; CDR3: CASNLMIGGGNIQYF
size: NA; D: NA; J: TRBJ1-2; V: TRBV12-3/TRBV12-4; DNA: TGTGCCAGCAGTTTGGAGGGGCATGGCTACACCTTC; CDR3: CASSLEGHGYTF
size: NA; D: NA; J: TRBJ1-5; V: TRBV19; DNA: TGTGCCAGTAGTCGGGATCTCCTCTTGGATCAGCCCCAGCATTTT; CDR3: CASSRDLLLDQPQHF
size: NA; D: TRBD2; J: TRBJ2-3; V: TRBV7-3; DNA: TGTGCCAGCAGCTTACGAGGCGGGGGGCCCACAGATACGCAGTATTTT; CDR3: CASSLRGGGPTDTQYF
size: NA; D: NA; J: TRBJ2-2; V: TRBV21-1; DNA: TGTGCCAGCAGCCCGGCGGGACTGGAAGGCACCAAACACGCGAACACCGGGGAGCTGTTTTTT; CDR3: CASSPAGLEGTKHANTGELFF
size: NA; D: NA; J: TRBJ2-7; V: TRBV4-1; DNA: TGCGCCAGCAGCCAAGAGGGGGCCAGTACCTACGAGCAGTACTTC; CDR3: CASSQEGASTYEQYF
size: NA; D: NA; J: TRBJ1-6; V: TRBV11-1; DNA: TGTGCCAGCAGCTTCGAAGAGCATAATTCACCCCTCCACTTT; CDR3: CASSFEEHNSPLHF
size: NA; D: NA; J: TRBJ2-5; V: TRBV7-2; DNA: TGTGCCAGCAGCTCCGGGAACCAAGAGACCCAGTACTTC; CDR3: CASSSGNQETQYF
size: NA; D: TRBD1; J: TRBJ1-3; V: TRBV28; DNA: TGTGCCAGCAGAACGACAGGGGGGGGAAACACCATATATTTT; CDR3: CASRTTGGGNTIYF
size: once; D: TRBD1; J: TRBJ1-2; V: TRBV5-4; DNA: TGTGCCAGCAGCTTGGAAGGGACAGGGATGGGCTACACCTTC; CDR3: CASSLEGTGMGYTF
size: NA; D: NA; J: TRBJ2-5; V: TRBV25-1; DNA: TGTGCCAGCAGTGTGTGGGGGGAAGAGACCCAGTACTTC; CDR3: CASSVWGEETQYF
size: once; D: TRBD1; J: TRBJ2-6; V: TRBV7-2; DNA: TGTGCCAGCAGCAGTTTAGGGGGCACTGGGGCCAACGTCCTGACTTTC; CDR3: CASSSLGGTGANVLTF
size: NA; D: NA; J: TRBJ2-7; V: TRBV18; DNA: TGTGCCAGCTCACCCCCGGCCCGACACCACGAGCAGTACTTC; CDR3: CASSPPARHHEQYF
size: many; D: NA; J: TRBJ2-6; V: TRBV5-1; DNA: TGCGCCACAAGTACGGGCTCTGGGGCCAACGTCCTGACTTTC; CDR3: CATSTGSGANVLTF
size: NA; D: NA; J: TRBJ2-7; V: TRBV7-9; DNA: TGTGCCAGCAGCCAAACAGGGGAGCAGTACTTC; CDR3: CASSQTGEQYF
size: NA; D: NA; J: TRBJ2-7; V: TRBV11-3; DNA: TGTGCCAGCAGCTTAGACACCTGGGACACCTCCGACGAGCAGTACTTC; CDR3: CASSLDTWDTSDEQYF
size: NA; D: NA; J: TRBJ2-5; V: TRBV30; DNA: TGTGCCTGGAGGGATTTAGCGAACCAAGAGACCCAGTACTTC; CDR3: CAWRDLANQETQYF
size: NA; D: TRBD2; J: TRBJ2-7; V: TRBV19; DNA: TGTGCCAGTAGCGCTAGCGGGATCTACGAGCAGTACTTC; CDR3: CASSASGIYEQYF
size: NA; D: NA; J: TRBJ1-2; V: TRBV7-9; DNA: TGTGCCAGCAGCTTAGCGCTAACAGGGTTACGCGGCTACACCTTC; CDR3: CASSLALTGLRGYTF
size: once; D: TRBD1; J: TRBJ2-7; V: TRBV25-1; DNA: TGTGCCAGCAGTGGGGAAGGGACAGGGGTCTACGAGCAGTACTTC; CDR3: CASSGEGTGVYEQYF
size: NA; D: NA; J: TRBJ1-2; V: TRBV9; DNA: TGTGCCAGCAGTGAGGGGGGGAGTGGCTACACCTTC; CDR3: CASSEGGSGYTF
size: NA; D: NA; J: TRBJ2-7; V: TRBV21-1; DNA: TGTGCCAGCAGCTTCACAAAGTTAACTAGCGGGGGGCCCGAGCAGTACTTC; CDR3: CASSFTKLTSGGPEQYF
size: NA; D: NA; J: TRBJ1-1; V: TRBV4-3; DNA: TGCGCCAGCAGCCAATCCTACAGGACTGAAGCTTTCTTT; CDR3: CASSQSYRTEAFF
size: NA; D: NA; J: TRBJ1-3; V: TRBV7-9; DNA: TGTGCCAGCAGCTTATCCCAGGTGGTGGGAAACACCATATATTTT; CDR3: CASSLSQVVGNTIYF
size: NA; D: TRBD1; J: TRBJ2-7; V: TRBV9; DNA: TGTGCCAGCAGCGTAGCGGACAGGAGCTACGAGCAGTACTTC; CDR3: CASSVADRSYEQYF
size: NA; D: NA; J: TRBJ2-5; V: TRBV7-3; DNA: TGTGCCAGCAGTCCCGAGGGAGGGGGTGGCGAGACCCAGTACTTC; CDR3: CASSPEGGGGETQYF
size: few; D: NA; J: TRBJ1-3; V: TRBV10-3; DNA: TGTGCCACCAGAGGGGATGGAAACACCATATATTTT; CDR3: CATRGDGNTIYF
size: NA; D: NA; J: TRBJ1-1; V: TRBV7-2; DNA: TGTGCCAGCAGCTACCAACCCGGGTCCATGAACACTGAAGCTTTCTTT; CDR3: CASSYQPGSMNTEAFF
size: NA; D: NA; J: TRBJ2-5; V: TRBV24-1; DNA: TGTGCCACCGGTAAAACAGCTCAAGAGACCCAGTACTTC; CDR3: CATGKTAQETQYF
size: NA; D: NA; J: TRBJ2-7; V: TRBV5-1; DNA: TGCGCCAGCATTTGGTCGGCGGGAACCTACGAGCAGTACTTC; CDR3: CASIWSAGTYEQYF